This paragraph covers one T cell receptor beta chain sequence. These data come from a study of control samples from healthy donors and cancer patients. V lost 0 bases, J lost 6 bases, and 15 bases lay in between. The CDR3 has 16 amino acids. Germline V gene data show CDR1 as KGHSH and CDR2 as LQKENI. Profiled with immunoSEQ multiplex PCR; TCRdb holds only in-frame clones, not every one. This table has more than 25,000 clones, 90% to 95% appearing once. V is TRBV18 and J is TRBJ2-1; D might be TRBD1 or TRBD2, each matching 6 bases. This sequence originates from a man aged 45-60 years with lung cancer. The source material was PBMCs. DNA for the CDR3: TGTGCCAGCTCACCACCGTCGGGGGCAATGAGCAATGAGCAGTTCTTC. Residues: CASSPPSGAMSNEQFF.